The sample holds many counts of the clone carrying this TCR beta chain. Its target is not known. The iRepertoire nested amplicon-rescue multiplex PCR amplified TCR alpha and beta CDR3s from RNA. Input was roughly 85-450 ng of tissue mRNA or PBMC total RNA. TCRdb re-derived calls from the multiplex PCR reads in MiXCR, one entry per CDR3 protein. The table shows around 90,000 distinct CDR3 sequences, with about 37% occurring only once. The entry originates in a study of glioma-infiltrating T cells. Study-wide findings and caveats: CDR3 overlap between tissue and blood was very small. Non-neoplastic patients had below-expected tissue-blood divergence, while all gliomas exceeded expectation.

Trimming shortened V by 5 bases and J by 0 bases, and 11 bases separated the two germline ends. The CDR3 runs 15 residues. What was sequenced was glioma tissue, nonneoplastic brain tissue, or PBMCs (not recorded which). The receptor comes from a human donor with low-grade glioma or glioblastoma, undergoing nonglioma brain surgery, or in good health (not recorded which). The J gene is TRBJ1-3, the V gene TRBV12-3 or TRBV12-4; no clear D. CDR3: CASSPGRSSGNTIYF. In DNA, the CDR3 is TGTGCCAGCAGTCCCGGACGTAGCTCTGGAAACACCATATATTTT.